These 26 T cell receptor beta chains were all obtained from the same sample, sequenced in a study of T cell responses to AZD1222 COVID-19 vaccine. Only in-frame clones appear in the TCRdb table, and some are missing; sequencing was by immunoSEQ multiplex PCR. Among around 190,000 clones listed, around 88% were seen once. The sample was peripheral blood, taken 28 days after the second AZD1222 dose. The receptors shown here come from an adult who received the AZD1222 COVID-19 vaccine.

The chain recombines TRBV19 with TRBJ1-4, with a possible D match to TRBD1 (5 bases). This CDR3 region has 14 residues. Deletions cut 7 bases from V and 5 bases from J, with 14 bases between. CDR1 and CDR2 (germline): LNHDA, SQIVND (reference sequence). The CDR3 DNA sequence: TGTGCCAGTACCCCGGGACTATCAAATGAAAAACTGTTTTTT. Its protein product is CASTPGLSNEKLFF.

This clone was detected a few times. The chain's CDR3 is CASSLETTQETQYF. CDR3 coding DNA: TGTGCCAGCAGCTTAGAGACAACACAAGAGACCCAGTACTTC. The V and J genes are TRBV7-9 and TRBJ2-5; D gene unclear. The ends were cut back, 1 base at V and 2 bases at J, with 8 bases in the middle. Germline V gene lookup returns CDR1 SEHNR and CDR2 FQNEAQ (reference sequence). The CDR3 contains 14 residues.

The rearrangement links TRBV29-1 to TRBJ2-7, with D possibly TRBD1 on 6 matching bases. This CDR3 is built from 13 residues. Deletions cut 3 bases from V and 0 bases from J, with 9 bases between. Germline CDR1 SQVTM, CDR2 ANQGSEA. CDR3 in DNA: TGCAGCGTTGATGGGGGCGGCTCCTACGAGCAGTACTTC. This sequence encodes CSVDGGGSYEQYF.

This clone was picked up one time. This chain joins TRBV19 and TRBJ2-3, with D perhaps TRBD1 (5 bases). CDR1 is LNHDA and CDR2 is SQIVND in the germline V gene (reference sequence). The CDR3 spans 14 residues. The germline V and J ends were trimmed by 4 bases and 0 bases, with 8 bases remaining between them. CDR3 protein: CASSTGISTDTQYF. The CDR3 DNA follows: TGTGCCAGTAGTACAGGGATTAGCACAGATACGCAGTATTTT.

The chain carries TRBV5-5 and TRBJ1-1; D remains unclear. The V end was cut by 2 bases, the J end by 11 bases, with 13 bases between. Germline CDR1 SGHKS, CDR2 YYEKEE (reference sequence). The CDR3 totals 12 residues. This chain's CDR3 is CASSFEGRWAFF. In DNA, the CDR3 is TGTGCCAGCAGCTTTGAGGGAAGATGGGCTTTCTTT.

The chain couples TRBV2 to TRBJ2-3; no clear D gene. Germline lookup yields CDR1 SNHLY and CDR2 FYNNEI. The V gene lost 6 bases and the J gene lost 0 bases, with 7 bases spanning the gap. The CDR3 is made up of 13 amino acids. CDR3 amino acids: CASSGLSTDTQYF. CDR3 nucleotides: TGTGCCAGCAGCGGCTTAAGCACAGATACGCAGTATTTT. Using reference TRBV2 and TRBJ2-3 for the parts outside the CDR3, the full variable domain is EPEVTQTPSHQVTQMGQEVILRCVPISNHLYFYWYRQILGQKVEFLVSFYNNEISEKSEIFDDQFSVERPDGSNFTLKIRSTKLEDSAMYFCASSGLSTDTQYFGPGTRLTVL.

The chain has TRBV19 and TRBJ2-2, with 9 positions matching TRBD1. The CDR3 sequence is 16 residues long. CDR1 and CDR2 (germline): LNHDA, SQIVND (reference sequence). The J segment lost 4 bases and the V segment lost 6 bases, leaving 9 bases of the junction unmatched. The CDR3 bases are TGTGCCAGTAGAAAAACAGGGGGCGCGATCACCGGGGAGCTGTTTTTT. This translates into CASRKTGGAITGELFF.

The CDR3 sequence is CASSRGRNYGYTF. CDR3 sequence (DNA): TGTGCCAGTAGTCGGGGACGGAACTATGGCTACACCTTC. This chain joins TRBV19 and TRBJ1-2; D is perhaps TRBD1 (5 bases). Trimming took off 5 bases at V and 2 bases at J, with 9 bases between the two ends. The germline gives CDR1 LNHDA, CDR2 SQIVND (reference sequence). The CDR3 totals 13 residues.

This chain uses TRBV5-1 with TRBJ2-7; 8 bases are a match to TRBD1. CDR3 size: 15 residues. With 4 bases clipped from V and 1 base from J, the junction kept 7 bases outside the gene matches. CDR1 and CDR2 from the germline V gene are SGHRS and YFSETQ. The CDR3 region has the DNA TGCGCCAGCAGCCCGGACAGGGTCCAGTCCTACGAGCAGTACTTC. Its protein is CASSPDRVQSYEQYF.

The rearrangement uses TRBV29-1 and TRBJ1-1; D is perhaps TRBD1 (5 bases). Trimming stripped 4 bases from V and 0 bases from J, with 9 bases between. This CDR3 comprises 13 residues. The germline V gene has CDR1 SQVTM and CDR2 ANQGSEA. CDR3 amino acids: CSVAQGMNTEAFF. The DNA of the CDR3 is TGCAGCGTTGCGCAGGGAATGAACACTGAAGCTTTCTTT.

The chain couples TRBV12-3 or TRBV12-4 to TRBJ1-1, with a possible D match to TRBD1 (6 bases). V lost 3 bases and J lost 7, with 12 bases in between. CDR3 length: 13 amino acids. The CDR3 loop reads CASSLDSYIEAFF. DNA for the CDR3: TGTGCCAGCAGTTTGGACAGTTATATTGAAGCTTTCTTT.

The chain uses TRBV27 and TRBJ2-1, with TRBD1 matching over 7 bases. CDR3 length equals 16 residues. The germline CDR1 and CDR2 sequences are MNHEY and SMNVEV (reference sequence). V was pared by 2 bases and J by 7 bases, with 11 bases of the junction left unmatched. In DNA, the CDR3 is TGTGCCAGCAGTTTAGAGGTAGGGACAGTTCAAAATGAGCAGTTCTTC. Translated: CASSLEVGTVQNEQFF.

This clone was found many times. The chain employs TRBV27 and TRBJ2-1; D remains unclear. The CDR3 contains 11 residues. Germline-derived CDR1 and CDR2 are MNHEY and SMNVEV (reference sequence). The V end lost 0 bases, the J end lost 6 bases, and 0 bases lay between the germline ends. CDR3 in DNA: TGTGCCAGCAGTTTATCCAATGAGCAGTTCTTC. Protein product: CASSLSNEQFF.

The chain links TRBV2 to TRBJ1-2, with 9 bases identical to TRBD1. V was pared by 7 bases and J by 5 bases, with 8 bases of the junction left unmatched. The CDR3 is 14 amino acids. Germline lookup yields CDR1 SNHLY and CDR2 FYNNEI. The CDR3 sequence: CASTQTGGGYGYTF. For the CDR3, the DNA is TGTGCCAGCACGCAAACAGGGGGCGGATATGGCTACACCTTC.

The V call is TRBV29-1, the J call TRBJ2-5, with D perhaps matching TRBD1 (6 bases). V lost 5 bases, J lost 1 base, and 14 bases lay in between. Germline V gene sequence: CDR1 SQVTM, CDR2 ANQGSEA. There are 14 residues in the CDR3. CDR3 nucleotide sequence: TGCAGCGTTTCCCCGGGACACCTCCAAGAGACCCAGTACTTC. Residues: CSVSPGHLQETQYF. The variable domain in full, with the rest retrieved from reference TRBV29-1 and TRBJ2-5, is SAVISQKPSRDICQRGTSLTIQCQVDSQVTMMFWYRQQPGQSLTLIATANQGSEATYESGFVIDKFPISRPNLTFSTLTVSNMSPEDSSIYLCSVSPGHLQETQYFGPGTRLLVL.

The V call is TRBV3-1 (or the pseudogene TRBV3-2), the J call TRBJ2-3, with D possibly being TRBD2 (7 bases). The V and J ends lost 0 bases and 3 bases respectively, with 13 bases between them. In germline, CDR1 is LGHDT, CDR2 YNNKEL (reference sequence). CDR3 length equals 16 residues. The CDR3 is CASSQEGGGPTDTQYF. The CDR3 coding sequence is TGTGCCAGCAGCCAAGAAGGGGGGGGCCCAACAGATACGCAGTATTTT.

As DNA, the CDR3 is TGTGCCAGCAGCCCCCGGGGACAGGGAGGATACGAGCAGTACTTC. Protein sequence: CASSPRGQGGYEQYF. The V call is TRBV7-9, the J call TRBJ2-7; 9 bases align to TRBD1. The junction had 9 bases not matched to a gene; V was cut back by 5 bases and J by 4 bases. Germline V gene lookup returns CDR1 SEHNR and CDR2 FQNEAQ (reference sequence). The CDR3 totals 15 residues.

The CDR3 DNA is TGCGCCAGCAGCCCGCCACTGAACTCTGGAAACACCATATATTTT. Residues: CASSPPLNSGNTIYF. The chain carries TRBV5-1 and TRBJ1-3; D ambiguous. The V end was cut by 4 bases, the J end by 0 bases, with 11 bases between. CDR1 and CDR2 from the germline V gene are SGHRS and YFSETQ. The CDR3 covers 15 residues.

The genes are TRBV12-3 or TRBV12-4 and TRBJ1-4, with a weak D call TRBD1 (6 bases). The CDR3 runs to 13 residues. V dropped 5 bases and J dropped 7 bases, with 11 bases sitting between them. CDR3 region: CASSQGYGEKLFF. In nucleotides, the CDR3 is TGTGCCAGCAGTCAGGGGTACGGTGAAAAACTGTTTTTT.

This clone was counted a single time. The rearrangement joins TRBV12-5 to TRBJ1-5; no reliable D call. Trimming left V 7 bases short and J 0 bases short, with 13 bases between. The CDR3 has 15 amino acids. The germline V gene encodes CDR1 LGHNT and CDR2 FRNRAP. CDR3 bases: TGTGCTAGTGCAGGCCTCGGGTATAGCAATCAGCCCCAGCATTTT. Amino acid sequence: CASAGLGYSNQPQHF.

This clone was counted a single time. This chain uses TRBV14 with TRBJ2-2, with TRBD1 matching 8 bases. V was clipped by 2 bases and J by 5 bases; unmatched bases: 7. Germline V gives CDR1 SGHDN, CDR2 FVKESK. The CDR3 runs 16 residues. This CDR3 reads CASSQSRTGRTGELFF. CDR3 DNA sequence: TGTGCCAGCAGCCAATCCCGGACAGGGAGGACCGGGGAGCTGTTTTTT. The full variable domain, rest sourced from reference TRBV14 and TRBJ2-2, is EAGVTQFPSHSVIEKGQTVTLRCDPISGHDNLYWYRRVMGKEIKFLLHFVKESKQDESGMPNNRFLAERTGGTYSTLKVQPAELEDSGVYFCASSQSRTGRTGELFFGEGSRLTVL.

The chain recombines TRBV19 with TRBJ1-5, with TRBD1 as a possible D gene (6 bases). CDR1 and CDR2 from the germline V gene are LNHDA and SQIVND (reference sequence). V was clipped by 6 bases and J by 6 bases, with 12 bases between them. This CDR3 is built from 13 residues. Here the CDR3 reads CASSKDRVQPQHF. The CDR3 DNA reads as TGTGCCAGTAGCAAGGACAGAGTTCAGCCCCAGCATTTT.

The rearrangement links TRBV5-1 to TRBJ1-3; 8 positions agree with TRBD1. This CDR3 spans 15 amino acids. Germline V lookup: CDR1 SGHRS, CDR2 YFSETQ. V shed 4 bases, J shed 6 bases, and the junction held 9 bases outside the gene matches. The CDR3 is CASSALQGGQNTIYF. The CDR3 DNA reads TGCGCCAGCAGCGCTTTACAGGGGGGGCAAAACACCATATATTTT. The variable domain in full, completed from reference TRBV5-1 and TRBJ1-3, reads KAGVTQTPRYLIKTRGQQVTLSCSPISGHRSVSWYQQTPGQGLQFLFEYFSETQRNKGNFPGRFSGRQFSNSRSEMNVSTLELGDSALYLCASSALQGGQNTIYFGEGSWLTVV.

The sample holds one count of this clone. The CDR3 here is CAISVSHEQFF. CDR3 sequence (DNA): TGTGCCATCAGTGTTAGTCATGAGCAGTTCTTC. The chain joins TRBV10-3 to TRBJ2-1; D gene unclear. Looked up from germline, CDR1 is ENHRY and CDR2 is SYGVKD. Between the trimmed V and J ends, which lost 4 bases and 8 bases, there was a span of 6 bases. This CDR3 has 11 amino acids.

The CDR3 is CAWSVPDEAFF. The CDR3 DNA sequence: TGTGCCTGGAGCGTCCCCGATGAAGCTTTCTTT. The chain uses TRBV30 and TRBJ1-1; the D is unclear. The CDR3 has 11 amino acids. V was shortened by 3 bases and J by 7 bases, with 9 bases between the two germline ends. In germline, CDR1 is GTSNPN, CDR2 SVGIG (reference sequence).

This rearrangement joins TRBV5-1 to TRBJ1-1; D remains unclear. Trimming cost V 1 base and J 1 base, with 8 bases left between them. Germline CDR1 SGHRS, CDR2 YFSETQ. This CDR3 has 14 amino acids. CDR3 bases: TGCGCCAGCAGCTTGTTTATCGAGAACACTGAAGCTTTCTTT. This sequence encodes CASSLFIENTEAFF.